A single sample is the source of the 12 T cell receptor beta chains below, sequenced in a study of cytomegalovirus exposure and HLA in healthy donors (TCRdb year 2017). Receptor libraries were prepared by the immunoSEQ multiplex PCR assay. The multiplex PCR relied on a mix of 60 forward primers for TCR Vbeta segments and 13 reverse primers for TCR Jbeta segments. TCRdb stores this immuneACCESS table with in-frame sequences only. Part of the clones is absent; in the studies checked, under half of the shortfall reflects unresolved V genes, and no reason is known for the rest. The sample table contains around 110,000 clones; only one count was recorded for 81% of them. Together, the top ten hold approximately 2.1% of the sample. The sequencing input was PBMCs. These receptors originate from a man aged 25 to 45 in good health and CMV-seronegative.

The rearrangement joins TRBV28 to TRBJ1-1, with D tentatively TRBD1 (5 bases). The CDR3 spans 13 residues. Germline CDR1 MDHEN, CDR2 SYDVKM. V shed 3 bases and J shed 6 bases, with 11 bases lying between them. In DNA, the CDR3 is TGTGCCAGCAGTTTGGGGGGATGGCCTGAAGCTTTCTTT. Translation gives CASSLGGWPEAFF.

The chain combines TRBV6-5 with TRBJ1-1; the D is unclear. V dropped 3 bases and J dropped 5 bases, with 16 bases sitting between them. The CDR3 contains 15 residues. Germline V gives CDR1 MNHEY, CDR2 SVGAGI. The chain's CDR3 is CASSYSGSRGTEAFF. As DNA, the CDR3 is TGTGCCAGCAGTTATAGCGGGTCAAGAGGAACTGAAGCTTTCTTT.

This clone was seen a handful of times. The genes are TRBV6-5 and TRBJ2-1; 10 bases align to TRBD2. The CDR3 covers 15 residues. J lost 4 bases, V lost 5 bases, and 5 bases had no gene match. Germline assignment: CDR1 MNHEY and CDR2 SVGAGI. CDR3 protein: CASSPSGSFYNEQFF. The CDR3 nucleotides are TGTGCCAGCAGTCCTAGCGGGAGTTTTTACAATGAGCAGTTCTTC.

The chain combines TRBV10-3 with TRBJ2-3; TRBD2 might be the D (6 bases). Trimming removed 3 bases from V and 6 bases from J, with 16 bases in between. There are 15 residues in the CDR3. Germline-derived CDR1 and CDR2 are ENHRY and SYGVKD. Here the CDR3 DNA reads TGTGCCATCAGTGAAGGGTTGGAGGGGATGGATACGCAGTATTTT. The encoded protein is CAISEGLEGMDTQYF.

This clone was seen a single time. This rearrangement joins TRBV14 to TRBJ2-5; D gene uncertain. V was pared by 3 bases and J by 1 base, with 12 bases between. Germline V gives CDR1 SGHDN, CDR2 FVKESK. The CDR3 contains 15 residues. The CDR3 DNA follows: TGTGCCAGCAGCCAGGAGAATATCCCCCAAGAGACCCAGTACTTC. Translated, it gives CASSQENIPQETQYF. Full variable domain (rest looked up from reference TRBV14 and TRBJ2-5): EAGVTQFPSHSVIEKGQTVTLRCDPISGHDNLYWYRRVMGKEIKFLLHFVKESKQDESGMPNNRFLAERTGGTYSTLKVQPAELEDSGVYFCASSQENIPQETQYFGPGTRLLVL.

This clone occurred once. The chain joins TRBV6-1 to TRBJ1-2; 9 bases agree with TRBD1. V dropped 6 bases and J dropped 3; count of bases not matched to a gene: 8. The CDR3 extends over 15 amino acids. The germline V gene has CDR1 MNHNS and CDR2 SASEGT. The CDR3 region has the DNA TGTGCCAGCAGACCCGGCGGGACAGGGTACTATGGCTACACCTTC. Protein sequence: CASRPGGTGYYGYTF.

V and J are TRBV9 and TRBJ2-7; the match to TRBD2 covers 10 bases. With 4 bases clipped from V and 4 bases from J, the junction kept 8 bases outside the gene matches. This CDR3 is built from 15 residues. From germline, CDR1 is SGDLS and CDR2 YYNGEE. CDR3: CASSTLAGAGYEQYF. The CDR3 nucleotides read TGTGCCAGCAGCACGCTAGCGGGAGCGGGGTACGAGCAGTACTTC.

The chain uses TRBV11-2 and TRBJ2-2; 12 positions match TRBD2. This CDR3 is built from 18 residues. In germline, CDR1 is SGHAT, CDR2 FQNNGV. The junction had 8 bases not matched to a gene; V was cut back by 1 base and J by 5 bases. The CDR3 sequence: CASSLGLAGVIVTGELFF. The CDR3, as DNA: TGTGCCAGCAGCTTAGGACTAGCGGGAGTCATAGTGACCGGGGAGCTGTTTTTT.

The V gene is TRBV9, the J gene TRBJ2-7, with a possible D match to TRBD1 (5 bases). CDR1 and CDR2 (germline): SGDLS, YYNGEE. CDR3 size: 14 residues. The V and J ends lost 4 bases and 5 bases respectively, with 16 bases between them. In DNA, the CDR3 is TGTGCCAGCAGCCCCCCCGCCAGGGCGGACGAGCAGTACTTC. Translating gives CASSPPARADEQYF.

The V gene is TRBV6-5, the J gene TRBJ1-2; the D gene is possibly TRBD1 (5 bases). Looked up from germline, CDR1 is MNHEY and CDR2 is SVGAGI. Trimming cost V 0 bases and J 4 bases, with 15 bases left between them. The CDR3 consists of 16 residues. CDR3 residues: CASSYSTLRGSYGYTF. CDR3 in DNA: TGTGCCAGCAGTTACTCGACTCTTCGGGGGTCCTATGGCTACACCTTC.

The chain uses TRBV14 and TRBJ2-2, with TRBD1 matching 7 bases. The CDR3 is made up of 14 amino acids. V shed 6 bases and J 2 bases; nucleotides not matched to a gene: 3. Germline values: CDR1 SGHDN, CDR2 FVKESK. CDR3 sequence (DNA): TGTGCCAGCAGAAGACAGGGAAACACCGGGGAGCTGTTTTTT. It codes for CASRRQGNTGELFF.

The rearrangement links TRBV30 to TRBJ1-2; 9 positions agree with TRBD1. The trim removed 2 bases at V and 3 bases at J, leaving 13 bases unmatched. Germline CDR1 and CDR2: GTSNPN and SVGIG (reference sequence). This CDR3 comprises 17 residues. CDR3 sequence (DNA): TGTGCCTGGAGTTTTCATACCGGGACAGGGAAATACTATGGCTACACCTTC. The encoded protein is CAWSFHTGTGKYYGYTF.